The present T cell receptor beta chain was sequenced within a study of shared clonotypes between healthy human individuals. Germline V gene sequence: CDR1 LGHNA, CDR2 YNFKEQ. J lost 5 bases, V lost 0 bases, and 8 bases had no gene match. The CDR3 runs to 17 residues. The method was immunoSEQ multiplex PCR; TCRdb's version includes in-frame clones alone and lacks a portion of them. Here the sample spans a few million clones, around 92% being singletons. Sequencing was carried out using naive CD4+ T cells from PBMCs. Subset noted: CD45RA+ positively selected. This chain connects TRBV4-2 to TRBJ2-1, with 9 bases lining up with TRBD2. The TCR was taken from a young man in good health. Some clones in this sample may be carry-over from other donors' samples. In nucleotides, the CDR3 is TGTGCCAGCAGCCAAGATCCGAGCGGGAGGATGGACAATGAGCAGTTCTTC. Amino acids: CASSQDPSGRMDNEQFF.